A selection of T cell receptor beta chains follows, all from one sample in a study of blood T cell repertoires in COVID-19. Profiled with immunoSEQ multiplex PCR; TCRdb holds only in-frame clones, not every one. The sample has approximately 200,000 clones, almost 90% seen once. Specimen: peripheral blood. The receptors shown here come from a man younger than 35 with active or convalescent COVID-19. CDR3s include the opening cysteine and the closing phenylalanine or tryptophan. The D gene is left open where the match is weak. Expanded clones get a size class; other rows say once, few or many, or leave the size out.

d_call	clone_size	j_call	v_call	cdr3_aa	cdr3_nt
TRBD1	once	TRBJ1-5	TRBV29-1	CSVEQGVNQPQHF	TGCAGCGTTGAGCAGGGGGTAAATCAGCCCCAGCATTTT
.	once	TRBJ1-2	TRBV12-3/TRBV12-4	CASHSGEDYGYTF	TGTGCCAGCCACTCCGGGGAGGACTATGGCTACACCTTC
TRBD1	.	TRBJ1-3	TRBV10-3	CAIRRGTGPPSSGNTIYF	TGTGCCATCAGGCGCGGGACAGGGCCTCCTAGCTCTGGAAACACCATATATTTT
.	.	TRBJ2-2	TRBV6-2/TRBV6-3	CASSLRTTNTGELFF	TGTGCCAGCAGTTTAAGGACAACGAACACCGGGGAGCTGTTTTTT
.	.	TRBJ1-1	TRBV18	CASSPGTYTEAFF	TGTGCCAGCTCACCGGGCACATACACTGAAGCTTTCTTT
TRBD2	.	TRBJ2-3	TRBV11-2	CASSPRVAGGPSHTQYF	TGTGCCAGCAGCCCCCGAGTAGCGGGAGGGCCATCCCATACGCAGTATTTT
.	.	TRBJ2-2	TRBV5-1	CASSPPSSAGELFF	TGCGCCAGCAGCCCCCCATCTAGCGCCGGGGAGCTGTTTTTT
.	.	TRBJ1-1	TRBV6-2/TRBV6-3	CASSPPVDTEAFF	TGTGCCAGCAGCCCGCCGGTTGACACTGAAGCTTTCTTT
TRBD2	.	TRBJ2-3	TRBV24-1	CATSDSTSGSADTQYF	TGTGCCACCAGTGATTCCACTAGCGGGAGCGCAGATACGCAGTATTTT
.	.	TRBJ2-1	TRBV6-2/TRBV6-3	CASSYTAHRTYNEQFF	TGTGCCAGCAGTTATACAGCCCACAGGACCTACAATGAGCAGTTCTTC
.	.	TRBJ2-1	TRBV5-6	CASTQGNEQFF	TGTGCCAGTACCCAGGGCAATGAGCAGTTCTTC
TRBD1	.	TRBJ1-6	TRBV7-9	CASSLVDREDSPLHF	TGTGCCAGCAGCTTAGTTGACAGGGAAGATTCACCCCTCCACTTT
TRBD2	.	TRBJ2-3	TRBV7-2	CASSLLAGTDTQYF	TGTGCCAGCAGCCTCCTAGCGGGAACAGATACGCAGTATTTT
.	.	TRBJ1-1	TRBV29-1	CSGKAMNTEAFF	TGCAGCGGTAAAGCGATGAACACTGAAGCTTTCTTT